This is a list of T cell receptor beta chains from one sample in a study of early T cells in non-severe SARS-CoV-2 infection. One entry per CDR3 protein, called by TCRdb with MiXCR from the 5' RACE reads. The data show 100,000 or so distinct CDR3 sequences, over 10% seen once. The sample consisted of whole blood. These receptors came from an adult who was a healthcare worker with PCR-confirmed SARS-CoV-2 infection or an uninfected control (not recorded which). Both conserved end residues are part of each CDR3. Only some rows state a clone size, as once, few, many or a class for expanded clones.

length,size,V,CDR3
14,many,TRBV24-1,CATSDRTANYGYTF
15,.,TRBV27,CASSPTDANSYEQYF
13,few,TRBV2,CASSKIEGYEQYF
15,.,TRBV7-8,CASSSETSWYNEQFF
16,few,TRBV4-3,CASSQADGRASYEQYF
16,many,TRBV3-1,CASSQDTADSNYGYTF
14,many,TRBV20-1,CSADRAPWYNEQFF
13,.,TRBV10-2,CASSETSGNEQFF
15,many,TRBV6-1,CASSENTGGNSPLHF
14,few,TRBV20-1,CSATRTGQYNEQFF
15,.,TRBV11-2,CASSLSGSAAEEQFF
13,many,TRBV7-2,CASSFNRGYEQYF
14,few,TRBV11-2,CASSLMGPSYEQYF
13,many,TRBV28,CASSWGGTYEQYF
15,.,TRBV4-3,CASSQDAGGGPEAFF
15,few,TRBV29-1,CSILGQGITTDTQYF
15,.,TRBV7-8,CASSSKDRAIGELFF
15,.,TRBV20-1,CSARDLGQEISPLHF
15,.,TRBV28,CASSSAGGAEETQYF
14,.,TRBV18,CASSPVQGSYEQYF
14,many,TRBV28,CASSQNDRNYGYTF
16,few,TRBV5-1,CASSQKRGLADDEQYF
19,few,TRBV7-9,CASSPTRWSSGGVGNIQYF
14,.,TRBV7-2,CASSLVGDYNEQFF
12,few,TRBV5-1,CASSLLGYEQYF
15,.,TRBV9,CASSVGGGGSYEQYF
12,few,TRBV7-2,CASSSIYGELFF
15,.,TRBV4-3,CASSQVEGRNYEQYF
16,many,TRBV4-3,CASSQDLAGGPGTQYF
14,few,TRBV5-6,CASSLGPRETEQYF
12,many,TRBV7-6,CASSPGGDAQYF
15,many,TRBV7-8,CASSFTRGRTDTQYF
12,many,TRBV29-1,CSVVVLADEQFF
15,few,TRBV20-1,CSAQSTRRRRTGQFF
14,few,TRBV7-9,CASSLGAPNQPQHF
11,.,TRBV12-3/TRBV12-4,CASSFDREAFF
13,.,TRBV29-1,CSVARQGTGELFF
16,many,TRBV6-6,CASTVGTGSGTDTQYF
13,.,TRBV20-1,CSAAPQNTGELFF
14,.,TRBV6-2/TRBV6-3,CASSSPGDIGKLFF
16,few,TRBV5-1,CASSTIAGGPYNEQFF
15,many,TRBV11-2,CASGRNKGGPETQYF
12,.,TRBV4-1,CASSHSGNTQYF
13,many,TRBV29-1,CSGSGFSTDTQYF
17,.,TRBV25-1,CASSTTFLGPRTDTQYF
15,many,TRBV6-2/TRBV6-3,CASSYSTEGAYEQYF
14,few,TRBV5-1,CASSGLADAETQYF
13,.,TRBV5-1,CASSGAGNTEAFF
13,.,TRBV7-9,CASSITSGYEQYF
14,few,TRBV5-1,CASSWTGGAEGYTF
14,many,TRBV10-1,CASRRIGLSYEQYF
15,few,TRBV7-2,CASSLVRAGNEKLFF
14,many,TRBV2,CASSAATSGETQYF